These T cell receptor beta chains were read from a single sample in a study of shared clonotypes between healthy human individuals. Assay: immunoSEQ multiplex PCR; the TCRdb copy retains only in-frame clones and omits some. The sample holds some 2,100,000 clones, about 94% seen once. The specimen was naive CD4+ T cells sorted from blood. The receptors were gathered from a man younger than 35 in good health. CDR3s include the opening cysteine and the closing phenylalanine or tryptophan. The order of the fields is J gene, V gene, clone size, D gene, CDR3 DNA, CDR3 protein. A D gene is named only where the DNA matches it firmly. Not all rows give a size; the values are once, few, many and, for expanded clones, a class.

TRBJ2-3 | TRBV5-8 | . | TRBD2 | TGTGCCAGCAGCTTGGTTAGCGGGAAGCTTCCAGATACGCAGTATTTT | CASSLVSGKLPDTQYF
TRBJ1-1 | TRBV5-1 | . | TRBD1 | TGCGCCAGCAGCTTGGCCGGACAGGGTTCTGAAGCTTTCTTT | CASSLAGQGSEAFF
TRBJ1-2 | TRBV18 | . | . | TGTGCCAGCTCACCACGGGACGGCAACTATGGCTACACCTTC | CASSPRDGNYGYTF
TRBJ1-5 | TRBV14 | . | . | TGTGCCAGCAGTAGAAGGGGGATTTTAGCAATCAATCCCCAGCATTTT | CASSRRGILAINPQHF
TRBJ2-1 | TRBV19 | . | . | TGTGCCAGTAGTATAGTCGGATACAATGAGCAGTTCTTC | CASSIVGYNEQFF
TRBJ1-4 | TRBV15 | . | TRBD1 | TGTGCCACCAGCAGAGATAGGGACAGTGATGAAAAACTGTTTTTT | CATSRDRDSDEKLFF
TRBJ2-7 | TRBV4-1 | . | . | TGCGCCAGCAGCCAAGTCGGCGGGGACCACTACGAGCAGTACTTC | CASSQVGGDHYEQYF
TRBJ2-7 | TRBV7-9 | . | TRBD1 | TGTGCCAGCAGCTTCCCAGTCCTTGGGACAGGGGTCTACGAGCAGTACTTC | CASSFPVLGTGVYEQYF
TRBJ2-1 | TRBV6-1 | . | TRBD2 | TGTGCCAGCAGTGAAGGGCGGGGGAAGCAGTTCTTC | CASSEGRGKQFF
TRBJ1-2 | TRBV4-3 | once | . | TGCGCCAGCAGCCAAGAGCCCGAGGGGGGCAGTACCTATGGCTACACCTTC | CASSQEPEGGSTYGYTF
TRBJ2-1 | TRBV16 | . | . | TGTGCCAGCAGCCCAGGGTTAAATGAGCAGTTCTTC | CASSPGLNEQFF
TRBJ2-7 | TRBV5-1 | . | TRBD2 | TGCGCCAGCAGCTGGACTAGCGGGAGTAGCAACGAGCAGTACTTC | CASSWTSGSSNEQYF
TRBJ1-3 | TRBV6-5 | . | . | TGTGCCAGCAGTTACTCCGCGGGTGGAAACACCATATATTTT | CASSYSAGGNTIYF
TRBJ2-4 | TRBV10-1 | . | TRBD2 | TGCGCCAGCAGTTCGACTAGCGGAAACATTCAGTACTTC | CASSSTSGNIQYF
TRBJ1-1 | TRBV11-2 | few | TRBD1 | TGTGCCAGCAGCTTAACCCCTGGACAGGGGTTGTACACTGAAGCTTTCTTT | CASSLTPGQGLYTEAFF
TRBJ2-7 | TRBV9 | once | TRBD1 | TGTGCCAGCAGCAAACGGGACAGGACCTCCGAGCAGTACTTC | CASSKRDRTSEQYF
TRBJ1-1 | TRBV6-5 | . | . | TGTGCCAGCAGTTACTCTCCCAGCACTGAAGCTTTCTTT | CASSYSPSTEAFF
TRBJ2-3 | TRBV18 | . | TRBD2 | TGTGCCAGCTCCCCTCTAGCGGTCCACACAGATACGCAGTATTTT | CASSPLAVHTDTQYF
TRBJ2-5 | TRBV4-2 | . | TRBD2 | TGTGCCAGCAGCCAAGATGATACTAGCGGGGGGAGAGAGACCCAGTACTTC | CASSQDDTSGGRETQYF
TRBJ2-3 | TRBV30 | . | . | TGTGCCTCGGACAAAAGCTTAGTTGAGGGCACAGATACGCAGTATTTT | CASDKSLVEGTDTQYF
TRBJ1-5 | TRBV9 | . | . | TGTGCCAGCAGCGTAGATCCTAATCAGCCCCAGCATTTT | CASSVDPNQPQHF
TRBJ1-4 | TRBV30 | . | . | TGTGCCTGGCGTTCCCAGTCGGGGGAAAAACTGTTTTTT | CAWRSQSGEKLFF
TRBJ1-5 | TRBV28 | . | . | TGTGCCAGCAGTTTGCGCGGACCTGGGGCCCAGCATTTT | CASSLRGPGAQHF